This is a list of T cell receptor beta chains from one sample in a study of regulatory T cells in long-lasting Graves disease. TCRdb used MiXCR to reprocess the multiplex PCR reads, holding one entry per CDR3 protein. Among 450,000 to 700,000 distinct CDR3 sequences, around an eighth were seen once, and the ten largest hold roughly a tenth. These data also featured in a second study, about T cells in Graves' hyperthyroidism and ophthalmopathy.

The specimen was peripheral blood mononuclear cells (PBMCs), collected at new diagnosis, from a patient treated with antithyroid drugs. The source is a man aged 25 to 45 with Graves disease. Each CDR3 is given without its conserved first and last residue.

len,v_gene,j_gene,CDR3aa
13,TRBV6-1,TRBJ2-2,ASTPMGLASGELF
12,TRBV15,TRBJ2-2,ATSRQGGFGELF
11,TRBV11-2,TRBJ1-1,ASSEDRATEAF
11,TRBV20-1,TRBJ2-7,SARVSAFYEQY
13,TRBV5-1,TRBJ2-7,ASSLDTSRASEQY
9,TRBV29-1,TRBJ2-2,SADAFGELF
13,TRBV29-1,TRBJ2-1,SVPTSGSYSRGQF
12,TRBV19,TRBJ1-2,ASSLGTGNYGYT
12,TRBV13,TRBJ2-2,ATYGAPNTGELF
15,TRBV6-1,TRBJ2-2,ASYTRAGLSSTGELF
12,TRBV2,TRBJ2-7,ASTEGQGAGEQY
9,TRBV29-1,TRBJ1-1,SATQNTEAF
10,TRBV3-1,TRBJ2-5,ASSQERRTQY
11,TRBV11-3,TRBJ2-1,ASSFEERREQF
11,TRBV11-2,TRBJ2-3,ASTNRATDTQY
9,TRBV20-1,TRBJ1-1,SARGDIEAF
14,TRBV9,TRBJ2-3,ASSVDAGPPRNTQY
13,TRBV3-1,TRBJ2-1,ASSRTSGRAGEQF
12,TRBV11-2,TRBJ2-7,ASSLAGSPYEQY
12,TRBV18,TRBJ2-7,ASSATGGEYEQY
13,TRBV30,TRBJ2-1,AWAQGAGSYNEQF
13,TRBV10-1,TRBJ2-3,ASSELVGPTDTQY
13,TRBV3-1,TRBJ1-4,ASSQRGRENEKLF
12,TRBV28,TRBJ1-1,ASSSLTGGTEAF
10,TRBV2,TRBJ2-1,ASRMGENEQF
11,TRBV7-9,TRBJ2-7,ASSRGLAYEQY
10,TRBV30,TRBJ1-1,AGRQENTEAF
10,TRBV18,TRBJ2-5,ASSPIGETQY
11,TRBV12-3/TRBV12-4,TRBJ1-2,ASSLSGGPGYT
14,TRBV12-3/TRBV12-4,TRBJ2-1,ASSSTVKRESHEQF
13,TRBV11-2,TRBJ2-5,ASSFPQGRGETQY
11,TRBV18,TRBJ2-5,ASSPRESETQY
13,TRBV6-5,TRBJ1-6,ASSYRRGRNSPLH
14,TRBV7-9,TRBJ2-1,ASSLVEREEYNEQF
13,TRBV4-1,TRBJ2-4,ASSQVLREKNIQY
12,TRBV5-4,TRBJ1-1,ASSNTLPRIEAF
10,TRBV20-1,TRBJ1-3,SASSSGNTIY
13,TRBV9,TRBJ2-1,ASSAGLAGLNEQF
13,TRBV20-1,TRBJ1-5,SARDGGYSNQPQH
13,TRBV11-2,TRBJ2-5,ASRPFPAGGETQY
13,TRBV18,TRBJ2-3,ASSPSRGSEDTQY
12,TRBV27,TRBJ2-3,ASSSWTNSNTQY
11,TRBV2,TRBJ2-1,ARGQGRYNEQF
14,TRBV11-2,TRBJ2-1,ASSPPGLAGGGEQF
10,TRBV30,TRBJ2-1,AWRGTAREQF
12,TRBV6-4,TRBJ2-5,ASSGPTAQETQY
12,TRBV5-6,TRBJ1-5,ASSGGQGEQPQH
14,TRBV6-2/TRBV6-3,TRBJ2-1,ASSYSGTSGSDEQF
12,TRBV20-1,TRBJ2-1,SASPGTGYNEQF
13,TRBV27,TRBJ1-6,ASSLAREGRSPLH